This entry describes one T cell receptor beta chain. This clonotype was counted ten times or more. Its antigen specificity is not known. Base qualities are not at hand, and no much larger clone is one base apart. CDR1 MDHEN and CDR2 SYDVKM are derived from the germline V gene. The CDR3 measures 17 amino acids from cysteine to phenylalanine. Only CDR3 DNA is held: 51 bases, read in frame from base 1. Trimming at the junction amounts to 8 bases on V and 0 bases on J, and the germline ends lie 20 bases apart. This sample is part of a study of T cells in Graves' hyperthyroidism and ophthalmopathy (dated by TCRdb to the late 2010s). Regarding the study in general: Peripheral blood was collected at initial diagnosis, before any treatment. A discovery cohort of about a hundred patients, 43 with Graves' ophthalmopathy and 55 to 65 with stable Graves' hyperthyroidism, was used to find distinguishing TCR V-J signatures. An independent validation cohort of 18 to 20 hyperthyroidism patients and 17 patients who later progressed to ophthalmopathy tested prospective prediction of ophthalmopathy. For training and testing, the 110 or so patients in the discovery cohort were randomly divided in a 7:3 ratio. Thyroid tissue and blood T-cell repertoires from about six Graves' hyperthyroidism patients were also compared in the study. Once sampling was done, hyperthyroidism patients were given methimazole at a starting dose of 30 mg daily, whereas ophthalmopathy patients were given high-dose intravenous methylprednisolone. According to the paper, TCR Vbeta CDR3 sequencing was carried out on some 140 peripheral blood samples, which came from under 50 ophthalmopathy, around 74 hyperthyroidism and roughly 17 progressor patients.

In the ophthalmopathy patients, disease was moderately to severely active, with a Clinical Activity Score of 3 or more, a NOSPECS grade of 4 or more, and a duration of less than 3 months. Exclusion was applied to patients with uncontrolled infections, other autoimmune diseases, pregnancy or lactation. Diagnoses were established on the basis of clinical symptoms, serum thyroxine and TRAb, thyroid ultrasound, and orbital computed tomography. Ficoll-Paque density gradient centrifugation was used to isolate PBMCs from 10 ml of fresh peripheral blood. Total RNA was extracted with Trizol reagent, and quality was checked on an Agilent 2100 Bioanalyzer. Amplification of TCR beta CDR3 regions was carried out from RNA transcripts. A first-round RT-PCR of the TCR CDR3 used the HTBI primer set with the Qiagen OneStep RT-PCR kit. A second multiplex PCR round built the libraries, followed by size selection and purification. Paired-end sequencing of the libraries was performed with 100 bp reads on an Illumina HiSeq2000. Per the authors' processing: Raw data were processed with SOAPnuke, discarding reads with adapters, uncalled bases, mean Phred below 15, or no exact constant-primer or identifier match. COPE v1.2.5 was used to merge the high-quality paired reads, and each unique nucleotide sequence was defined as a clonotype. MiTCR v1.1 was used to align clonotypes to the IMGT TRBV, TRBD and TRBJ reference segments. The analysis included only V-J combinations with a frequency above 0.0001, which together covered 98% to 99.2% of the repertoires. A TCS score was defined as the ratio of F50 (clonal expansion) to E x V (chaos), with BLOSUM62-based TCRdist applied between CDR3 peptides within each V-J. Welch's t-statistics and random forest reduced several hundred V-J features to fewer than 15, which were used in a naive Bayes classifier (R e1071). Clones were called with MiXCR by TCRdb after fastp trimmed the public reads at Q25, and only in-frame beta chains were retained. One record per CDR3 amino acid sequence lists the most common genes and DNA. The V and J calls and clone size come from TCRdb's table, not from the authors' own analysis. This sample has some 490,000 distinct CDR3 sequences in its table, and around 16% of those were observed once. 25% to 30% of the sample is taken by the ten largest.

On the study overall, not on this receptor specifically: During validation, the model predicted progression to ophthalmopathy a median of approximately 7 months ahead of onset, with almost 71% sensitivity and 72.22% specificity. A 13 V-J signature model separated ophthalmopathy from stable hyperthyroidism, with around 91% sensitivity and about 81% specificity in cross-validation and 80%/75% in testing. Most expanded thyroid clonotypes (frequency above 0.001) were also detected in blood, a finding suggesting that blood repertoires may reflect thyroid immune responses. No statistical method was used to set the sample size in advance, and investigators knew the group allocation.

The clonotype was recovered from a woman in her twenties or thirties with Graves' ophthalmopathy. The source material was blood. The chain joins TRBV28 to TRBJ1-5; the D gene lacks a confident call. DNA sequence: TGTGCCAGCCCCCCGCCGGGGTGGCTCCCTAGCAATCAGCCCCAGCATTTT. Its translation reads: CASPPPGWLPSNQPQHF.